The entry below gives a single TCR beta chain sequence along with its context. Its specificity is unknown. The PCR contained 60 Vbeta and 13 Jbeta primers. Clones were sequenced by immunoSEQ multiplex PCR, and TCRdb holds only the in-frame ones, with some missing. The sample lists about 200,000 clones; over 65% were seen once. This sample is drawn from a study of cytomegalovirus exposure and HLA in healthy donors. Germline CDR1 ENHRY, CDR2 SYGVKD. The V and J ends lost 6 bases and 9 bases, in that order; junction bases with no gene match: 20. This CDR3 region has 19 residues. Findings and caveats of the study: Near-uniform donor sequencing depth was presumed by presence/absence analyses. There were 150 to 200 TCR beta chains listed as cytomegalovirus-associated.

This chain uses TRBV10-3 with TRBJ2-4, with 13 bases aligning to TRBD2. The source is a boy aged 2-9 years in good health and CMV-seronegative. The sample comprised PBMCs. The CDR3 nucleotides read TGTGCCATCAGCGAGAGCGCACGGACTAGCGGGGGTGTTGGCGGCATTCAGTACTTC. It is translated as CAISESARTSGGVGGIQYF.